This T cell receptor beta chain was captured in a study of CXCR3-negative and CXCR3-positive naive CD8 T cells. Study-wide results and caveats: Cryopreservation partially lowered CXCR3 expression, so most assays used fresh PBMCs.

Via 5' RACE with UMI labels, TRB cDNA libraries were prepared. TCRdb re-analyzed the 5' RACE reads; it lists each CDR3 protein once, without DNA. Recorded here are about 48,000 distinct CDR3 sequences; the top ten clones represent about 15%. At about 270,000 cells each, triplicate sorts were carried out for each CD8+ T cell subset. CDR1 MNHEY and CDR2 SVGAGI come from the germline V gene. The CDR3 spans 16 residues. As concerns this clonotype: The antigen is not known.

This chain joins TRBV6-5 and TRBJ2-2. This TCR was recovered from a human donor in good health. Some clones in this sample may be carry-over from other donors' samples. Sequenced sample: memory CD8+ T cells from blood. This CDR3 reads CASTLSGDLNTGELFF.